This is a list of T cell receptor beta chains from one sample in a study of blood T cell repertoires in COVID-19. The repertoire was sequenced with immunoSEQ multiplex PCR; TCRdb's copy has only in-frame clones and lacks some. The table has about 220,000 clones, about four fifths seen once; the top ten hold roughly 3.5%. The source material was PBMCs or T cells enriched from blood (not recorded which). All receptors derive from a woman aged 60-75 years who had recovered from COVID-19. CDR3s include the opening cysteine and the closing phenylalanine or tryptophan. The D gene is left open where the match is weak. The size of a clone is reported for some rows only, either as once, few or many, or as a class for expanded clones.

.	TRBV2	.	TRBJ2-7	TGTGCCAGCAGTCCCGACAAATACGAGCAGTACTTC	CASSPDKYEQYF
TRBD2	TRBV5-1	.	TRBJ2-5	TGCGCCAGCAGCTGGGCGGGGGGAGAAGAGACCCAGTACTTC	CASSWAGGEETQYF
TRBD1	TRBV7-8	once	TRBJ1-2	TGTGCCAGCAGCATAACGACAGGGAACTATGGCTACACCTTC	CASSITTGNYGYTF
TRBD2	TRBV14	.	TRBJ2-7	TGTGCCAGCAGCCAAGATTTGGTGCGGGGGACCTACGAGCAGTACTTC	CASSQDLVRGTYEQYF
.	TRBV5-4	.	TRBJ1-2	TGTGCCAGCAGCTTCAAAGGGGCCTATGGCTACACCTTC	CASSFKGAYGYTF
.	TRBV6-1	.	TRBJ1-1	TGTGCCAGCAGTGATACGTGGGGAGGCACTGAAGCTTTCTTT	CASSDTWGGTEAFF
.	TRBV4-1	.	TRBJ2-5	TGCGCCAGCAACCCCTCCCTAGGGGGAGCAGAGACCCAGTACTTC	CASNPSLGGAETQYF
.	TRBV20-1	.	TRBJ1-2	TGCAGTGCCAGTCACAGGGAAATACGTGGCTACACCTTC	CSASHREIRGYTF
.	TRBV14	.	TRBJ2-3	TGTGCCATCGGGGTCACGGGCACAGATACGCAGTATTTT	CAIGVTGTDTQYF
.	TRBV27	few	TRBJ1-1	TGTGCCAGCAGGCGACGCCAGGGGAGGGACACTGAAGCTTTCTTT	CASRRRQGRDTEAFF
TRBD2	TRBV10-3	.	TRBJ2-3	TGTGCCATCAAAAACGGACTAGGGCTAGCGGGGGGGCTGGGCACAGATACGCAGTATTTT	CAIKNGLGLAGGLGTDTQYF
.	TRBV4-2	.	TRBJ1-4	TGTGCCAGCAGCCGCCAGGGGCCGGGTGAAAAACTGTTTTTT	CASSRQGPGEKLFF
.	TRBV7-2	once	TRBJ1-6	TGTGCCAGCAGCGAGCACGGGGAAAATTCACCCCTCCACTTT	CASSEHGENSPLHF
TRBD2	TRBV7-9	once	TRBJ2-5	TGTGCCAGCAGCTTAGTAGGTAGCGGGCCCCTAGGGACCCAGTACTTC	CASSLVGSGPLGTQYF
TRBD1	TRBV4-3	.	TRBJ1-4	TGCGCCAGCAGACGACAGGGAGGACCTAATGAAAAACTGTTTTTT	CASRRQGGPNEKLFF
.	TRBV6-1	.	TRBJ2-7	TGTGCCAGCAGTGAAGCGGCGACAACATTCGAGCAGTACTTC	CASSEAATTFEQYF
.	TRBV19	few	TRBJ1-2	TGTGCCAGTACCCCTATCGGGGGGAATAACTATGGCTACACCTTC	CASTPIGGNNYGYTF
TRBD1	TRBV5-4	.	TRBJ2-1	TGTGCCAGCAGCTTACAGGGGGCGCGAAACAATGAGCAGTTCTTC	CASSLQGARNNEQFF
.	TRBV6-5	.	TRBJ2-7	TGTGCCAGCAGTTACTCGGTGGGGCAGATGAACTACGAGCAGTACTTC	CASSYSVGQMNYEQYF
.	TRBV11-2	.	TRBJ2-1	TGTGCCAGCACCTTACTTCTTAAACGGGGTGAGCAGTTCTTC	CASTLLLKRGEQFF
TRBD1	TRBV3-1/TRBV3-2	.	TRBJ2-1	TGTGCCAGCAGCCCTGGACAGGTACACAATGAGCAGTTCTTC	CASSPGQVHNEQFF
.	TRBV9	.	TRBJ2-3	TGTGCCAGCACAGGGATAGATACGCAGTATTTT	CASTGIDTQYF
.	TRBV2	.	TRBJ1-1	TGTGCCAGCAGGGTACGGGAGGGAGCTTTCTTT	CASRVREGAFF
TRBD1	TRBV19	.	TRBJ1-1	TGTGCCAGTAGTGTCCAGGGGGCGGGCAACACTGAAGCTTTCTTT	CASSVQGAGNTEAFF
.	TRBV4-1	.	TRBJ2-3	TGCGCCAGCAGCCAAGATTATGATACGCAGTATTTT	CASSQDYDTQYF
TRBD1	TRBV7-9	.	TRBJ1-2	TGTGCCAGCAGCCCACCGGACAGGGGGAATGGTGGCTACACCTTC	CASSPPDRGNGGYTF
.	TRBV12-5	.	TRBJ2-1	TGTGCTAGTGGTCTTGGACAGTTCTACAATGAGCAGTTCTTC	CASGLGQFYNEQFF
.	TRBV6-6	.	TRBJ1-2	TGTGCCAGCAGTCGTTCAGGGTCAATAACTAACTATGGCTACACCTTC	CASSRSGSITNYGYTF
.	TRBV7-8	.	TRBJ1-2	TGTGCCAGCAGCTTATCCAGGGGATTCCGGGGTTATGGCTACACCTTC	CASSLSRGFRGYGYTF
TRBD2	TRBV6-4	few	TRBJ2-1	TGTGCCAGCAGTGACTCGGATACTAGCGGGAGCTACAATGAGCAGTTCTTC	CASSDSDTSGSYNEQFF
TRBD1	TRBV4-1	.	TRBJ1-4	TGCGCCAGCAGCCCGAAATCGACGACAGGGCAGGAAAAACTGTTTTTT	CASSPKSTTGQEKLFF
.	TRBV2	.	TRBJ1-5	TGTGCCAGCAGGCCCAGAATGGGCAATCAGCCCCAGCATTTT	CASRPRMGNQPQHF
TRBD2	TRBV5-8	once	TRBJ2-5	TGTGCCAGCAGCCTAGGGACTAGCGGGGTCGAGACCCAGTACTTC	CASSLGTSGVETQYF
.	TRBV5-4	once	TRBJ1-1	TGTGCCAGCAGCCCCTTTACAGACCCGAACACTGAAGCTTTCTTT	CASSPFTDPNTEAFF
TRBD1	TRBV2	few	TRBJ1-3	TGTGCCAGCAGCAAGGGACAGGCTGGAAACACCATATATTTT	CASSKGQAGNTIYF
.	TRBV7-9	.	TRBJ2-3	TGTGCCAGCAGCTTAGCAGCAGGGGGCACAGATACGCAGTATTTT	CASSLAAGGTDTQYF
TRBD1	TRBV6-6	.	TRBJ1-6	TGTGCCAGCAGTTACGGGACAGGCTGGACCTTT	CASSYGTGWTF
TRBD2	TRBV18	.	TRBJ2-5	TGTGCCAGCTCACCGGGACTAGATCAAGAGACCCAGTACTTC	CASSPGLDQETQYF
.	TRBV19	.	TRBJ1-3	TGTGCCAGTAGTATCCAGGGTGCCGGAAACACCATATATTTT	CASSIQGAGNTIYF
TRBD2	TRBV11-2	.	TRBJ2-1	TGTGCCAGCAGCTTAGTCTTCACGGGGCTAGCGGACTACAATGAGCAGTTCTTC	CASSLVFTGLADYNEQFF
.	TRBV6-2/TRBV6-3	.	TRBJ1-2	TGTGCCAGCAGTTACGAAACTTTTGCCGGTGGCTACACCTTC	CASSYETFAGGYTF
TRBD1	TRBV4-3	once	TRBJ1-2	TGCGCCAGCAGCCAAGAAGGGGGACAGCCCTATGGCTACACCTTC	CASSQEGGQPYGYTF
.	TRBV18	.	TRBJ1-5	TGTGCCAGCTCACCATCCGAGAATAGCAATCAGCCCCAGCATTTT	CASSPSENSNQPQHF
TRBD1	TRBV3-1/TRBV3-2	.	TRBJ1-6	TGTGCCAGCAGCCGCAGGGGGGTTAATTCACCCCTCCACTTT	CASSRRGVNSPLHF
.	TRBV11-2	.	TRBJ1-1	TGTGCCAGCAGCATTCCAGGGGCAGGTGAAGCTTTCTTT	CASSIPGAGEAFF
TRBD1	TRBV7-3	.	TRBJ1-1	TGTGCCAGCAGCTTAACAGGGGGCTACACTGAAGCTTTCTTT	CASSLTGGYTEAFF
.	TRBV19	.	TRBJ1-5	TGTGCCAGTAGTATAAGCGGGGAGAGGTCGGGCAGAGGCAATCAGCCCCAGCATTTT	CASSISGERSGRGNQPQHF
TRBD1	TRBV7-9	.	TRBJ1-1	TGTGCCAGCAGCTCAGCCGTCGCCGGGACAGGGGGCACTGAAGCTTTCTTT	CASSSAVAGTGGTEAFF